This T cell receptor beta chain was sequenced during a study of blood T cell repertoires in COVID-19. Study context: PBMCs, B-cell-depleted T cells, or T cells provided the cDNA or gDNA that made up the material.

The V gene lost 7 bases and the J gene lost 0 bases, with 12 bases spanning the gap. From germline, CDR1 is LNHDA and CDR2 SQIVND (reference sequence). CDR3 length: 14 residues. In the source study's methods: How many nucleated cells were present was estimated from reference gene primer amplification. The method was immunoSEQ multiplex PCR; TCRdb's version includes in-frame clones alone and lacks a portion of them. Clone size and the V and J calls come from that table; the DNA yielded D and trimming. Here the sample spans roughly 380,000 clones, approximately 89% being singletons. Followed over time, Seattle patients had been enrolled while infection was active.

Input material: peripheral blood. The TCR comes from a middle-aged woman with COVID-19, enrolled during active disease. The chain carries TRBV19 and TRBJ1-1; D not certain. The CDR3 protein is CASTGWSMNTEAFF. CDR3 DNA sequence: TGTGCCAGTACTGGGTGGAGTATGAACACTGAAGCTTTCTTT.